Listed here are 8 T cell receptor beta chains from one sample, sequenced in a study of cytomegalovirus exposure and HLA in healthy donors. Vbeta (60) and Jbeta (13) primers were used in the PCR. Sequencing was performed with immunoSEQ multiplex PCR; in TCRdb, only in-frame clones are kept and a portion is missing. The data contain 150,000 to 200,000 clones, about 80% of them seen just once; the ten biggest clones take up around 2.1%. The specimen was PBMCs. The receptors were sampled from a woman under 30 in good health and CMV-seropositive.

The chain is built from TRBV5-5 and TRBJ1-3; D is uncertain. There are 13 residues in the CDR3. V lost 4 bases and J 8 bases, leaving 13 bases between the germline ends. Germline assignment: CDR1 SGHKS and CDR2 YYEKEE (reference sequence). CDR3 protein: CASSIDPGDTIYF. As DNA, the CDR3 is TGTGCCAGCAGCATAGACCCAGGCGACACCATATATTTT. Variable domain in full (rest from reference TRBV5-5 and TRBJ1-3): DAGVTQSPTHLIKTRGQQVTLRCSPISGHKSVSWYQQVLGQGPQFIFQYYEKEERGRGNFPDRFSARQFPNYSSELNVNALLLGDSALYLCASSIDPGDTIYFGEGSWLTVV.

The rearrangement uses TRBV7-9 and TRBJ2-7, with 8 bases lining up with TRBD1. Germline CDR1 reads SEHNR; CDR2 reads FQNEAQ (reference sequence). The CDR3 is 13 amino acids. Losses at the gene ends were 1 base for V and 11 bases for J; bases not matched to a gene: 7. This CDR3 reads CASSLVGETGEYF. The CDR3 nucleotides read TGTGCCAGCAGCTTAGTGGGGGAGACAGGGGAGTACTTC.

V and J are TRBV7-6 and TRBJ2-7; D possibly corresponds to TRBD1 (6 bases). The germline V gene encodes CDR1 SGHVS and CDR2 FNYEAQ. This CDR3 is built from 13 residues. V was trimmed by 5 bases and J by 1 base, leaving 9 bases between them. The CDR3 here is CASSRQESYEQYF. The CDR3 DNA reads TGTGCCAGCAGCCGACAGGAGTCCTACGAGCAGTACTTC. The full variable domain, rest sourced from reference TRBV7-6 and TRBJ2-7, is GAGVSQSPRYKVTKRGQDVALRCDPISGHVSLYWYRQALGQGPEFLTYFNYEAQQDKSGLPNDRFSAERPEGSISTLTIQRTEQRDSAMYRCASSRQESYEQYFGPGTRLTVT.

This chain links TRBV30 with TRBJ2-5, with D possibly matching TRBD2 (6 bases). The V gene lost 7 bases and the J gene lost 2 bases, with 14 bases spanning the gap. Germline V gene sequence: CDR1 GTSNPN, CDR2 SVGIG (reference sequence). The CDR3 length is 13 residues. CDR3 bases: TGTGCCTTTAATAGCGGAACTCAAGAGACCCAGTACTTC. Translation: CAFNSGTQETQYF.

This chain connects TRBV5-4 to TRBJ1-2; TRBD1 aligns across 9 bases. The V segment lost 4 bases and the J segment 10 bases; nucleotides outside the gene matches: 8. Germline values: CDR1 SGHNT, CDR2 YYREEE (reference sequence). This CDR3 comprises 13 residues. This CDR3 reads CASSPGTGPPYTF. The DNA of the CDR3 is TGTGCCAGCAGCCCCGGGACAGGGCCACCCTACACCTTC.

CDR3 sequence (DNA): TGCGCCAGCAGCTTGACTTCTAGCGGCTCTAGCACAGATACGCAGTATTTT. Encoded protein: CASSLTSSGSSTDTQYF. The chain couples TRBV5-1 to TRBJ2-3, with 7 bases matching TRBD2. This CDR3 spans 17 amino acids. From germline, CDR1 is SGHRS and CDR2 YFSETQ. After removal of 1 base from V and 0 bases from J, the junction contained 8 bases not matched to a gene.

This sequence joins TRBV28 and TRBJ1-2; 10 positions agree with TRBD1. Germline lookup yields CDR1 MDHEN and CDR2 SYDVKM. The J segment lost 4 bases and the V segment lost 3 bases, leaving 11 bases of the junction unmatched. The length of the CDR3 is 17 residues. CDR3 in amino acids: CASSLWGQGLGSYGYTF. The CDR3 nucleotides read TGTGCCAGCAGTTTGTGGGGACAGGGGTTGGGTTCCTATGGCTACACCTTC.

The J gene is TRBJ2-5, the V gene TRBV18; TRBD1 matches 7 bases. V was clipped by 4 bases and J by 3 bases; unmatched bases: 2. CDR1 and CDR2 from the germline V gene are KGHSH and LQKENI. CDR3 length: 13 amino acids. CDR3 loop: CASSLDREETQYF. For the CDR3, the DNA is TGTGCCAGCTCACTTGACAGGGAAGAGACCCAGTACTTC.